The rows below give T cell receptor beta chains drawn from one sample of a study of blood T cell repertoires in COVID-19. Sequenced by immunoSEQ multiplex PCR; TCRdb stores in-frame clones only, minus some. The sample lists 110,000 to 150,000 clones, approximately 84% occurring once. Sequenced material: peripheral blood. These receptor sequences come from a woman aged 55-75 years with acute or convalescent COVID-19. CDR3s include the opening cysteine and the closing phenylalanine or tryptophan. The order of the fields is J gene, D gene, V gene, clone size, CDR3 protein, CDR3 DNA. D genes are given only for firm matches. Clone size is shown for a subset of rows, as once, few, many or a class of expanded clone.

j_gene: TRBJ2-1
d_gene: TRBD1
v_gene: TRBV27
abundance: .
CDR3aa: CASSLVGQGYDEQFF
CDR3nt: TGTGCCAGCAGTTTGGTGGGACAGGGGTATGATGAGCAGTTCTTC

j_gene: TRBJ1-4
d_gene: TRBD1
v_gene: TRBV3-1/TRBV3-2
abundance: .
CDR3aa: CASSPTGGKEKLFF
CDR3nt: TGTGCCAGCAGTCCCACAGGGGGCAAAGAAAAACTGTTTTTT

j_gene: TRBJ1-5
d_gene: .
v_gene: TRBV2
abundance: .
CDR3aa: CASRALGALPSNQPQHF
CDR3nt: TGTGCCAGCAGGGCTCTGGGGGCCCTACCTAGCAATCAGCCCCAGCATTTT

j_gene: TRBJ1-1
d_gene: .
v_gene: TRBV9
abundance: .
CDR3aa: CASSVGSMDTEAFF
CDR3nt: TGTGCCAGCAGCGTCGGTTCGATGGACACTGAAGCTTTCTTT

j_gene: TRBJ2-7
d_gene: .
v_gene: TRBV3-1/TRBV3-2
abundance: .
CDR3aa: CASSLSERGFEQYF
CDR3nt: TGTGCCAGCAGTCTCTCTGAACGAGGCTTCGAGCAGTACTTC

j_gene: TRBJ1-5
d_gene: .
v_gene: TRBV19
abundance: .
CDR3aa: CASSIGAGDQPQHF
CDR3nt: TGTGCCAGTAGTATAGGGGCGGGGGATCAGCCCCAGCATTTT

j_gene: TRBJ2-7
d_gene: TRBD2
v_gene: TRBV7-9
abundance: .
CDR3aa: CASSSAGGGTYEQYF
CDR3nt: TGTGCCAGCAGCTCCGCTGGGGGGGGTACCTACGAGCAGTACTTC

j_gene: TRBJ1-2
d_gene: TRBD1
v_gene: TRBV7-8
abundance: .
CDR3aa: CASSFGTGGNYGYTF
CDR3nt: TGTGCCAGCAGCTTCGGGACAGGGGGAAACTATGGCTACACCTTC

j_gene: TRBJ2-7
d_gene: TRBD2
v_gene: TRBV11-2
abundance: .
CDR3aa: CASSNLWGGKQYF
CDR3nt: TGTGCCAGCAGCAACCTCTGGGGGGGAAAGCAGTACTTC

j_gene: TRBJ1-1
d_gene: TRBD1
v_gene: TRBV28
abundance: few
CDR3aa: CASSPSQGLAFF
CDR3nt: TGTGCCAGCAGTCCCTCACAGGGGTTGGCTTTCTTT

j_gene: TRBJ2-4
d_gene: TRBD2
v_gene: TRBV27
abundance: many
CDR3aa: CASSSLAGSAKNIQYF
CDR3nt: TGTGCCAGCAGTTCACTAGCGGGGAGTGCCAAAAACATTCAGTACTTC

j_gene: TRBJ1-1
d_gene: .
v_gene: TRBV24-1
abundance: .
CDR3aa: CATSHRVGTEAFF
CDR3nt: TGTGCCACCAGTCACAGGGTTGGCACTGAAGCTTTCTTT

j_gene: TRBJ1-5
d_gene: .
v_gene: TRBV27
abundance: .
CDR3aa: CASSLSGHNQPQHF
CDR3nt: TGTGCCAGCAGTTTATCGGGGCACAATCAGCCCCAGCATTTT

j_gene: TRBJ2-3
d_gene: .
v_gene: TRBV5-1
abundance: .
CDR3aa: CASSSPFRGTDTQYF
CDR3nt: TGCGCCAGCAGCTCTCCATTTCGGGGCACAGATACGCAGTATTTT

j_gene: TRBJ1-4
d_gene: .
v_gene: TRBV6-2/TRBV6-3
abundance: .
CDR3aa: CASSSGNREKLFF
CDR3nt: TGTGCCAGCAGCTCAGGGAACCGGGAAAAACTGTTTTTT

j_gene: TRBJ1-2
d_gene: .
v_gene: TRBV4-1
abundance: .
CDR3aa: CASSQAEGALLDESGYTF
CDR3nt: TGCGCCAGCAGCCAAGCTGAGGGAGCTCTACTGGATGAGAGTGGCTACACCTTC

j_gene: TRBJ2-2
d_gene: TRBD2
v_gene: TRBV7-6
abundance: .
CDR3aa: CASSLSPSGRAGTGELFF
CDR3nt: TGTGCCAGCAGCTTATCACCTAGCGGGAGGGCCGGCACCGGGGAGCTGTTTTTT

j_gene: TRBJ1-2
d_gene: .
v_gene: TRBV15
abundance: once
CDR3aa: CATSRDRYGYTF
CDR3nt: TGTGCCACCAGCAGAGACCGCTATGGCTACACCTTC

j_gene: TRBJ2-5
d_gene: .
v_gene: TRBV10-2
abundance: .
CDR3aa: CASSVRVSQTQYF
CDR3nt: TGCGCCAGCAGTGTGAGGGTATCTCAGACCCAGTACTTC

j_gene: TRBJ2-2
d_gene: .
v_gene: TRBV28
abundance: .
CDR3aa: CASSSLSTGELFF
CDR3nt: TGTGCCAGCAGTTCCCTAAGCACCGGGGAGCTGTTTTTT

j_gene: TRBJ2-4
d_gene: .
v_gene: TRBV27
abundance: .
CDR3aa: CASSPIVAKNIQYF
CDR3nt: TGTGCCAGCAGTCCTATAGTGGCCAAAAACATTCAGTACTTC

j_gene: TRBJ2-7
d_gene: TRBD1
v_gene: TRBV7-9
abundance: .
CDR3aa: CASSLAGGSYEQYF
CDR3nt: TGTGCCAGCAGCTTAGCAGGGGGCTCGTACGAGCAGTACTTC

j_gene: TRBJ1-4
d_gene: .
v_gene: TRBV6-6
abundance: few
CDR3aa: CASTTGHWGEKLFF
CDR3nt: TGTGCCAGCACCACAGGTCACTGGGGCGAAAAACTGTTTTTT

j_gene: TRBJ2-5
d_gene: TRBD2
v_gene: TRBV10-3
abundance: .
CDR3aa: CATGASGQETQYF
CDR3nt: TGTGCCACCGGGGCTAGCGGACAAGAGACCCAGTACTTC

j_gene: TRBJ2-1
d_gene: .
v_gene: TRBV27
abundance: .
CDR3aa: CASSFTSDNEQFF
CDR3nt: TGTGCCAGCAGTTTTACTAGTGACAATGAGCAGTTCTTC

j_gene: TRBJ2-3
d_gene: .
v_gene: TRBV18
abundance: .
CDR3aa: CASSPGQTDTQYF
CDR3nt: TGTGCCAGCTCACCCGGACAGACAGATACGCAGTATTTT

j_gene: TRBJ2-7
d_gene: TRBD2
v_gene: TRBV5-4
abundance: .
CDR3aa: CASSLKGTSIAEQYF
CDR3nt: TGTGCCAGCAGCTTGAAAGGGACTAGCATCGCCGAGCAGTACTTC

j_gene: TRBJ1-1
d_gene: .
v_gene: TRBV5-4
abundance: .
CDR3aa: CASSRPTGGHTEAFF
CDR3nt: TGTGCCAGCAGCAGGCCGACAGGAGGTCACACTGAAGCTTTCTTT

j_gene: TRBJ2-7
d_gene: TRBD2
v_gene: TRBV6-6
abundance: .
CDR3aa: CASSGRLFSYEQYF
CDR3nt: TGTGCCAGCAGCGGGAGGTTATTCTCCTACGAGCAGTACTTC

j_gene: TRBJ1-3
d_gene: .
v_gene: TRBV5-1
abundance: .
CDR3aa: CASSLVRGGSGNTIYF
CDR3nt: TGCGCCAGCAGCTTGGTCAGGGGTGGTTCTGGAAACACCATATATTTT

j_gene: TRBJ1-5
d_gene: TRBD1
v_gene: TRBV27
abundance: .
CDR3aa: CASSSQGFLYNQPQHF
CDR3nt: TGTGCCAGCAGTTCACAGGGGTTTCTCTACAATCAGCCCCAGCATTTT

j_gene: TRBJ2-1
d_gene: TRBD2
v_gene: TRBV28
abundance: .
CDR3aa: CASSLSGGLWEFF
CDR3nt: TGTGCCAGCAGTTTATCCGGGGGACTATGGGAGTTCTTC

j_gene: TRBJ1-2
d_gene: TRBD1
v_gene: TRBV6-4
abundance: .
CDR3aa: CASRQGAGGYGYTF
CDR3nt: TGTGCCAGCAGGCAGGGGGCAGGAGGCTATGGCTACACCTTC

j_gene: TRBJ2-3
d_gene: .
v_gene: TRBV27
abundance: few
CDR3aa: CASSLFSGDTDTQYF
CDR3nt: TGTGCCAGCAGTTTATTCTCGGGAGACACAGATACGCAGTATTTT

j_gene: TRBJ2-1
d_gene: TRBD2
v_gene: TRBV11-3
abundance: .
CDR3aa: CASSLDGTSGGYNEQFF
CDR3nt: TGTGCCAGCAGCTTAGATGGGACTAGCGGGGGGTACAATGAGCAGTTCTTC

j_gene: TRBJ1-5
d_gene: TRBD1
v_gene: TRBV6-6
abundance: few
CDR3aa: CASSHGQGGFNQPQHF
CDR3nt: TGTGCCAGCAGTCACGGACAGGGAGGGTTCAATCAGCCCCAGCATTTT

j_gene: TRBJ1-1
d_gene: .
v_gene: TRBV3-1/TRBV3-2
abundance: .
CDR3aa: CASSSTGTEAFF
CDR3nt: TGTGCCAGCAGCTCGACAGGAACTGAAGCTTTCTTT

j_gene: TRBJ2-1
d_gene: TRBD2
v_gene: TRBV5-1
abundance: .
CDR3aa: CASSSGLESYNEQFF
CDR3nt: TGCGCCAGCAGCTCAGGACTAGAATCCTACAATGAGCAGTTCTTC

j_gene: TRBJ2-7
d_gene: .
v_gene: TRBV7-9
abundance: few
CDR3aa: CASSFGQLEQYF
CDR3nt: TGTGCCAGCAGCTTCGGACAACTGGAGCAGTACTTC

j_gene: TRBJ1-2
d_gene: TRBD1
v_gene: TRBV30
abundance: .
CDR3aa: CAWQNGQEWYYGYTF
CDR3nt: TGTGCCTGGCAGAATGGACAGGAATGGTACTATGGCTACACCTTC

j_gene: TRBJ2-1
d_gene: .
v_gene: TRBV4-1
abundance: .
CDR3aa: CASSQAPDRLYNEQFF
CDR3nt: TGCGCCAGCAGCCAAGCCCCGGACAGACTATACAATGAGCAGTTCTTC

j_gene: TRBJ2-7
d_gene: .
v_gene: TRBV7-9
abundance: .
CDR3aa: CASSPGGRISYEQYF
CDR3nt: TGTGCCAGCAGCCCGGGGGGCAGGATTTCCTACGAGCAGTACTTC

j_gene: TRBJ1-6
d_gene: .
v_gene: TRBV27
abundance: .
CDR3aa: CASSPIITRGYNSPLHF
CDR3nt: TGTGCCAGCAGTCCAATCATCACAAGGGGTTATAATTCACCCCTCCACTTT

j_gene: TRBJ2-2
d_gene: TRBD2
v_gene: TRBV9
abundance: .
CDR3aa: CASSRTSGNTGELFF
CDR3nt: TGTGCCAGCAGCCGGACTAGCGGAAACACCGGGGAGCTGTTTTTT

j_gene: TRBJ2-2
d_gene: .
v_gene: TRBV24-1
abundance: few
CDR3aa: CATSGTASNTGELFF
CDR3nt: TGTGCCACCAGTGGGACAGCATCGAACACCGGGGAGCTGTTTTTT

j_gene: TRBJ2-3
d_gene: .
v_gene: TRBV3-1/TRBV3-2
abundance: .
CDR3aa: CASSQDPGGAGTDTQYF
CDR3nt: TGTGCCAGCAGCCAAGATCCCGGGGGAGCGGGCACAGATACGCAGTATTTT

j_gene: TRBJ2-7
d_gene: TRBD2
v_gene: TRBV7-2
abundance: .
CDR3aa: CASSLNVLRLAGAYEQYF
CDR3nt: TGTGCCAGCAGCTTAAACGTTTTAAGACTAGCGGGCGCCTACGAGCAGTACTTC

j_gene: TRBJ2-5
d_gene: TRBD1
v_gene: TRBV5-1
abundance: .
CDR3aa: CASSGAGGQETQYF
CDR3nt: TGCGCCAGCAGCGGAGCAGGGGGCCAAGAGACCCAGTACTTC

j_gene: TRBJ2-7
d_gene: .
v_gene: TRBV28
abundance: .
CDR3aa: CASSFPTGLSYEQYF
CDR3nt: TGTGCCAGCAGTTTCCCGACTGGACTTTCCTACGAGCAGTACTTC

j_gene: TRBJ2-1
d_gene: .
v_gene: TRBV7-3
abundance: .
CDR3aa: CASSLSGASTSEQFF
CDR3nt: TGTGCCAGCAGCTTATCTGGGGCCAGCACCAGTGAGCAGTTCTTC

j_gene: TRBJ1-2
d_gene: TRBD1
v_gene: TRBV6-6
abundance: .
CDR3aa: CASSYSQGIYGYTF
CDR3nt: TGTGCCAGCAGTTACTCACAGGGGATCTATGGCTACACCTTC